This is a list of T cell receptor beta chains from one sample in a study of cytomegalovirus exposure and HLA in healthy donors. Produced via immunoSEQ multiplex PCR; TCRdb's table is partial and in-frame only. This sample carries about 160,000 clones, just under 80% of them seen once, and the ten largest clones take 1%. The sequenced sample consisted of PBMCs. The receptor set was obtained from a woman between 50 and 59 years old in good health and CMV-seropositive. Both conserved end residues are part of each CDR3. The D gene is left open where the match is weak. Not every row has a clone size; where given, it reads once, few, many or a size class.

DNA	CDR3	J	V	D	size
TGTGCCAGCAGCCTAGGTTCTAGCTACAATGAGCAGTTCTTC	CASSLGSSYNEQFF	TRBJ2-1	TRBV4-2	NA	few
TGTGCCAGCAGTTCTTCTCTTGGGGCGGGGGGGTACAATGAGCAGTTCTTC	CASSSSLGAGGYNEQFF	TRBJ2-1	TRBV28	TRBD2	NA
TGTGCCAGTAGTAAGGCGGGGAGCTCCTATAATTCACCCCTCCACTTT	CASSKAGSSYNSPLHF	TRBJ1-6	TRBV19	NA	NA
TGTGCCAGCTCACCCCTTGGGCACACTGAAGCTTTCTTT	CASSPLGHTEAFF	TRBJ1-1	TRBV18	NA	NA
TGTGCCAGTAGTATATACCCGGGACAGGGGAGGGACTACACCTTC	CASSIYPGQGRDYTF	TRBJ1-2	TRBV19	TRBD1	NA
TGCGCCAGCAGCGTTGCGCCGGGACAGAGCTACGAGCAGTACTTC	CASSVAPGQSYEQYF	TRBJ2-7	TRBV5-1	TRBD1	NA
TGCGCCAGCAGCTTGGGGCTAGCGGGGATAGATACGCAGTATTTT	CASSLGLAGIDTQYF	TRBJ2-3	TRBV5-1	TRBD2	NA
TGTGCCAGTAGTGTTCGGGGAACTAGCGGTTCCTACGAGCAGTACTTC	CASSVRGTSGSYEQYF	TRBJ2-7	TRBV19	TRBD2	few
TGTGCCAGCAGCTCTGACAGGGGCTCTGGAAACACCATATATTTT	CASSSDRGSGNTIYF	TRBJ1-3	TRBV7-2	TRBD1	NA
TGTGCCAGCAGCTTAGTCTACAGGGGCTGGGAGAGTGAAGCTTTCTTT	CASSLVYRGWESEAFF	TRBJ1-1	TRBV11-2	TRBD1	NA
TGCGCCAGCAGCTCCTCGGGACAGAAACGACGTTCGGAGACCCAGTACTTC	CASSSSGQKRRSETQYF	TRBJ2-5	TRBV5-1	TRBD1	NA
TGTGCCAGCAGCCACAGGGTCTGGTACGAGCAGTACTTC	CASSHRVWYEQYF	TRBJ2-7	TRBV27	NA	NA
TGTGCCAGCAGCTTAGGTGTGGGACAGGGTACCCAGTACTTC	CASSLGVGQGTQYF	TRBJ2-5	TRBV7-2	TRBD1	NA
TGTGCCAGCACCTTGACAGGGCGGGGAGCTTTCTTT	CASTLTGRGAFF	TRBJ1-1	TRBV28	TRBD1	NA
TGTGCCAGCAAGCGGGGGGTCGTGGATACGCAGTATTTT	CASKRGVVDTQYF	TRBJ2-3	TRBV2	TRBD2	NA
TGTGCCATCAGTGAGCTTTCGACAGGGGACAATCAGCCCCAGCATTTT	CAISELSTGDNQPQHF	TRBJ1-5	TRBV10-3	TRBD1	NA
TGTGCTAGCAGCTTAGATACTAACACTGAAGCTTTCTTT	CASSLDTNTEAFF	TRBJ1-1	TRBV7-7	NA	NA
TGTGCCAGCAGCGAAACAGGGCAGGAGCAGTACTTC	CASSETGQEQYF	TRBJ2-7	TRBV7-6	NA	NA
TGTGCCAGCAGTAGGTCTAGCGGGAGTTTGGGAGAGACCCAGTACTTC	CASSRSSGSLGETQYF	TRBJ2-5	TRBV9	TRBD2	NA
TGTGCCAGCAGGGCAGGGTCGGGCAATCAGCCCCAGCATTTT	CASRAGSGNQPQHF	TRBJ1-5	TRBV2	NA	NA
TGCAGCGTTGAAGATCAAGGGTCAGGGGGAGGTTTTTACGAGCAGTACTTC	CSVEDQGSGGGFYEQYF	TRBJ2-7	TRBV29-1	NA	NA
TGCGCCGCCGATAGAACAGGGGACGAGCAGTACTTC	CAADRTGDEQYF	TRBJ2-7	TRBV10-1	TRBD1	NA
TGTGCCAGCATTGACAGGGATGTGTTGTACAATGAGCAGTTCTTC	CASIDRDVLYNEQFF	TRBJ2-1	TRBV6-1	TRBD1	NA
TGTGCCAGCAGTTCAGGACTAATCCAAAACATTCAGTACTTC	CASSSGLIQNIQYF	TRBJ2-4	TRBV6-5	NA	NA
TGTGCCAGCAGCTTAGCTTCACTATATGCGGCTGAGTTCTTC	CASSLASLYAAEFF	TRBJ2-1	TRBV7-9	NA	few
TGTGCCAGCAGGATAAAATACGAGCAGTACTTC	CASRIKYEQYF	TRBJ2-7	TRBV28	NA	NA
TGTGCCAGCAGACCTCGGGGAGGCGAATCTAACTATGGCTACACCTTC	CASRPRGGESNYGYTF	TRBJ1-2	TRBV5-4	NA	few
TGTGCCAGCAGTCCTGGGACAGGGAGGGACGAGCAGTACTTC	CASSPGTGRDEQYF	TRBJ2-7	TRBV6-5	TRBD1	once
TGTGCCAGCAGCTTAGCGTCCAGCGGGACTCAAGAGACCCAGTACTTC	CASSLASSGTQETQYF	TRBJ2-5	TRBV7-2	TRBD2	NA
TGCAGCGGGCGACAGGGGATAACGGAGACCCAGTACTTC	CSGRQGITETQYF	TRBJ2-5	TRBV29-1	TRBD1	few
TGTGCCAGCAGTGAAGTGCGGGATTCACCCCTCCACTTT	CASSEVRDSPLHF	TRBJ1-6	TRBV2	NA	NA
TGTGCCAGCAGCTTAGGGACAGGTCGCTACACCTTC	CASSLGTGRYTF	TRBJ1-2	TRBV7-9	TRBD1	few
TGTGCCAGCACCCTGGCGCGAGTGGAGGGCACAGATACGCAGTATTTT	CASTLARVEGTDTQYF	TRBJ2-3	TRBV5-6	NA	NA
TGCGCCAGCAGCTTGGCGCCAGAAGAGACCCAGTACTTC	CASSLAPEETQYF	TRBJ2-5	TRBV5-1	NA	NA
TGTGCCAGCTCCGGACTAGCGGGGGCCTACGAGCAGTACTTC	CASSGLAGAYEQYF	TRBJ2-7	TRBV18	TRBD2	NA
TGTGCCAGCTCACCACGACAGGGGACGGGGAGTGAAGAGCAGTACTTC	CASSPRQGTGSEEQYF	TRBJ2-7	TRBV18	TRBD1	NA
TGTGCCAGCAGCTTTCGAGGGAACACTGAAGCTTTCTTT	CASSFRGNTEAFF	TRBJ1-1	TRBV7-9	NA	NA
TGTGCCACCAGCAGAGATCCCAGGGGAGATAATTCACCCCTCCACTTT	CATSRDPRGDNSPLHF	TRBJ1-6	TRBV15	NA	NA
TGTGCCAGCTCACCACCGGCCAGAAGCTCCTACGAGCAGTACTTC	CASSPPARSSYEQYF	TRBJ2-7	TRBV18	NA	NA
TGCGCCAGCGTTGGGAGGGGAACTAATGAAAAACTGTTTTTT	CASVGRGTNEKLFF	TRBJ1-4	TRBV10-2	NA	NA
TGTGCCGTAGTGATACCCTCCCCTCAGGACGAGCAGTACTTC	CAVVIPSPQDEQYF	TRBJ2-7	TRBV30	NA	NA
TGTGCCAGCAGCAGTGGGGACAGAGATCAAGAGACCCAGTACTTC	CASSSGDRDQETQYF	TRBJ2-5	TRBV7-3	TRBD1	NA
TGTGCTAGTGGTGGACCCGGGACTAGCGGGAGTTATGAGCAGTTCTTC	CASGGPGTSGSYEQFF	TRBJ2-1	TRBV12-5	TRBD2	NA
TGTTCCAGCAGCCCATCGGTCTCTGGGGCCAACGTCCTGACTTTC	CSSSPSVSGANVLTF	TRBJ2-6	TRBV7-9	NA	NA
TGTGCCAGCAGCTTAACCAGACCGAGGCCTAAAGAGACCCAGTACTTC	CASSLTRPRPKETQYF	TRBJ2-5	TRBV7-8	NA	NA
TGTGCCAGCAACGATATGGGACAGTATGGCTACACCTTC	CASNDMGQYGYTF	TRBJ1-2	TRBV6-5	TRBD1	NA
TGTGCCAGCAGTTCCGGGACAGGACTGTACGAGCAGTACTTC	CASSSGTGLYEQYF	TRBJ2-7	TRBV28	TRBD1	NA
TGTGCCAGCTCACGGGGACTAGCGGGACCTGGTCGTTCCGGGGAGCTGTTTTTT	CASSRGLAGPGRSGELFF	TRBJ2-2	TRBV18	TRBD2	NA
TGTGCCAGCAGTTTAGTCAGGGGGAGCTCCTACGAGCAGTACTTC	CASSLVRGSSYEQYF	TRBJ2-7	TRBV27	TRBD1	NA
TGTTCCAGCAGCACCCGGGGACAGGTAAAAGGGGACGAGCAGTACTTC	CSSSTRGQVKGDEQYF	TRBJ2-7	TRBV7-9	TRBD1	NA
TGTGCCAGTAGTACCCAACAGGGGTACGAGCAGTACTTC	CASSTQQGYEQYF	TRBJ2-7	TRBV19	TRBD1	NA
TGTGCCAGCAGCCCTCAGGGGAACTATGGCTACACCTTC	CASSPQGNYGYTF	TRBJ1-2	TRBV7-8	NA	NA
TGTGCCATCCGTGTTCCCGGGACAGGGGGTAAGGACACCTTC	CAIRVPGTGGKDTF	TRBJ1-2	TRBV28	TRBD1	NA
TGTGCCAGTAGTCCTCACCCAGACATGGCGCTCTCCAATCAGCCCCAGCATTTT	CASSPHPDMALSNQPQHF	TRBJ1-5	TRBV19	NA	once